This T cell receptor beta chain appears in the sequencing data of a study of blood T cell repertoires in COVID-19 (dated by TCRdb to 2018 to 2021). With respect to the entire study: The collaborator samples originated in the United States, Italy and Spain and spanned the acute and convalescent phases of COVID-19. The prospective study material was composed of cDNA or gDNA derived from T cells, B-cell-depleted T cells, or PBMCs. Subjects who had been exposed to COVID-19, were actively infected with it, or had recovered from it provided the deeply sampled blood TCRbeta repertoires that made up the dataset. The repertoires were made available in a free public database intended to serve as a resource for research on the immune response to SARS-CoV-2. Samples came from the ongoing ImmuneRACE study (first 160 participants) plus 1,254 subjects from 6 global collaborators. Sample metadata almost always included a de-identified subject ID, COVID-19 status, age in years and sex. Where available, HLA class I and class II types were taken from metadata supplied by the sample provider and were not determined by assay-based typing.

TCRbeta CDR3 regions were amplified from genomic DNA by means of the immunoSEQ Assay, a bias-controlled multiplex PCR. Concerning the study's data processing: The number of nucleated cells in each sample was estimated by amplification of reference gene primers within the assay. Sequence reads were collapsed and filtered to measure the absolute abundance of every unique TCRbeta CDR3 rearrangement. Productive Simpson clonality was computed per sample as the square root of Simpson's diversity index over productive rearrangements. Drawn from immuneACCESS, this table holds only the in-frame rearrangements with V and J called that TCRdb kept. Clones are partly lost; checked studies trace under half to an unresolved V gene and leave the rest unexplained. The DNA gave D and trimming, while V, J and clone size come from that table. This sample lists a few hundred thousand clones; around 80% were detected once. The ten largest clones take up 1.4% of the sample.

As to this clone: Its target antigen remains unknown. No quality values exist for individual bases; no much larger clone is one base distant.

Here is what the overall study found, with its caveats: How much clinical and demographic metadata was included differed by source and by participant, and the metadata was provided uncurated.

Samples from volunteer blood donors who had recovered from COVID-19 were contributed by a second Seattle source. Collaborating institutions collected whole blood in K2EDTA tubes following their own protocols. For TCRbeta analysis, collaborator samples were shipped as frozen whole blood, as isolated PBMCs, or as DNA extracted from either sample type. Sequenced: peripheral blood. This receptor was taken from a woman aged 40 to 55 who had recovered from COVID-19.

The CDR3: CASSRGQGAAETQYF. The DNA is as follows: TGTGCCAGCAGCAGGGGACAGGGGGCCGCAGAGACCCAGTACTTC. This chain is built from TRBV5-5 and TRBJ2-5, and 12 junctional nucleotides match TRBD1. The CDR3 contains 15 residues, cysteine and phenylalanine counted. Only the CDR3 portion is preserved as DNA: 45 bases, with reading frame beginning at the first base. Unmatched junction bases come to 5, with V trimmed by 4 bases and J by 4 bases. Based on the germline V gene (reference sequence), the CDR1 and CDR2 sequences are SGHKS and YYEKEE.